One T cell receptor (beta chain) is described in this entry. These data originate in a study of blood T cell repertoires in COVID-19. About the study: The study drew acute and convalescent COVID-19 samples from the United States, Italy and Spain. PBMCs, B-cell-depleted T cells, or T cells were the source of the cDNA or gDNA that made up the material.

One Seattle source followed patients from active infection through their disease course. How the authors handled the data: Counts of nucleated cells, estimated from reference gene primer amplification, were obtained. Produced via immunoSEQ multiplex PCR; TCRdb's table is partial and in-frame only. V and J calls and clone size are as listed in that table; D and trimming were resolved from the DNA. This table has approximately 390,000 clones, around 87% appearing once. The sequenced sample was peripheral blood. The receptor was derived from a woman aged 60-75 years with COVID-19, enrolled during active disease.

CDR3: CASSLGLGDGELFF. The CDR3 DNA sequence: TGTGCCAGCAGCCTGGGACTAGGTGACGGGGAGCTGTTTTTT. This sequence joins TRBV11-2 and TRBJ2-2; 8 nucleotides align to TRBD2. Germline assignment: CDR1 SGHAT and CDR2 FQNNGV. V lost 5 bases to trimming and J lost 7 bases; unmatched junction nucleotides: 6. The CDR3 has 14 amino acids.